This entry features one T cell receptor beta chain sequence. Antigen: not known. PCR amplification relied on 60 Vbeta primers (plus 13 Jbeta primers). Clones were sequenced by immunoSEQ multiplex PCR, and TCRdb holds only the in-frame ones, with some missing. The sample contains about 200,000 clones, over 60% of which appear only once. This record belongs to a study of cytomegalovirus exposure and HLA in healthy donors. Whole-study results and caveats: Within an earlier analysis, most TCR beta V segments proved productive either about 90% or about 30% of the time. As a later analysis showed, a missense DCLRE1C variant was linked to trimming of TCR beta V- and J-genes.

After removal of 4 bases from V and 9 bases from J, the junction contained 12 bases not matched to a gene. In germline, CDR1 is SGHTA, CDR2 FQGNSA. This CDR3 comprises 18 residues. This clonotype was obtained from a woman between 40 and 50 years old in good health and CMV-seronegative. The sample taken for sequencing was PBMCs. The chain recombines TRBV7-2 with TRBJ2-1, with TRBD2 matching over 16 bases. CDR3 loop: CASSSISGTSGRAAEQFF. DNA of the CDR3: TGTGCCAGCAGCTCAATATCCGGGACTAGCGGGAGGGCCGCTGAGCAGTTCTTC.